A selection of T cell receptor beta chains follows, all from one sample in a study of persistence of HIV-infected CD4 T cells. Profiled with immunoSEQ multiplex PCR; TCRdb holds only in-frame clones, not every one. The data hold some 40,000 clones, with approximately 90% observed a single time. Their specific antigens are unknown. The material was CD4+ T cells sorted from PBMCs after roughly 20-hour stimulation, obtained from a patient who received antiretroviral therapy. These receptors were obtained from an adult man with HIV who was CMV-seropositive. The CDR3 runs from the conserved cysteine through the conserved F or W. D genes are given only for firm matches. Clone size is shown for a subset of rows, as once, few, many or a class of expanded clone.

abundance	v_gene	len	j_gene	d_gene	CDR3nt	CDR3aa
.	TRBV19	15	TRBJ2-1	.	TGTGCCAGTAGTATTCTCCGGGGCAGTTGGACGGAGCAGTTCTTC	CASSILRGSWTEQFF
.	TRBV29-1	17	TRBJ2-7	TRBD2	TGCAGCGTTGAAGTTTCAGCGGGGGGGCCGTTGGCAGGCGAGCAGTACTTC	CSVEVSAGGPLAGEQYF
.	TRBV5-1	14	TRBJ2-6	.	TGCGCCAGCAGCGGGGGCGTCGGGGCCAACGTCCTGACTTTC	CASSGGVGANVLTF
.	TRBV10-3	16	TRBJ2-2	.	TGTGCCATCAGTGGGGAATCGCCCAGGGTGGCCGGGGAGCTGTTTTTT	CAISGESPRVAGELFF
once	TRBV6-5	15	TRBJ1-3	.	TGTGCCAGCAGTTACTCCCCCTATCGGGGAAACACCATATATTTT	CASSYSPYRGNTIYF
.	TRBV7-2	14	TRBJ2-1	.	TGTGCCAGCAGCTTAAGATGGCAGGCTAATGAGCAGTTCTTC	CASSLRWQANEQFF
.	TRBV9	18	TRBJ2-7	TRBD2	TGTGCCAGCAGCGACGGGACTAGCGGGGGGCGTAGCTCCTACGAGCAGTACTTC	CASSDGTSGGRSSYEQYF
.	TRBV4-2	15	TRBJ2-4	TRBD2	TGTGCCAGCAGCCAAGAGATTGGGACTAGAGACATTCAGTACTTC	CASSQEIGTRDIQYF
.	TRBV10-3	13	TRBJ1-2	.	TGTGCCATCAGTGAGTCACCCAACTATGGCTACACCTTC	CAISESPNYGYTF
.	TRBV6-4	14	TRBJ2-3	.	TGTGCCAGCAGGCCCGATATGGGCACAGATACGCAGTATTTT	CASRPDMGTDTQYF
.	TRBV3-1/TRBV3-2	13	TRBJ1-2	.	TGTGCCAGCAGCCCATCGGGGATCTATGGCTACACCTTC	CASSPSGIYGYTF
.	TRBV5-1	13	TRBJ1-2	TRBD1	TGCGCCAGCAGCTCACAGGGGGTGAGGGGCTACACCTTC	CASSSQGVRGYTF
.	TRBV6-5	15	TRBJ2-7	TRBD2	TGTGCCAGCAGTTACCACGGGGGGGGAGACTACGAGCAGTACTTC	CASSYHGGGDYEQYF